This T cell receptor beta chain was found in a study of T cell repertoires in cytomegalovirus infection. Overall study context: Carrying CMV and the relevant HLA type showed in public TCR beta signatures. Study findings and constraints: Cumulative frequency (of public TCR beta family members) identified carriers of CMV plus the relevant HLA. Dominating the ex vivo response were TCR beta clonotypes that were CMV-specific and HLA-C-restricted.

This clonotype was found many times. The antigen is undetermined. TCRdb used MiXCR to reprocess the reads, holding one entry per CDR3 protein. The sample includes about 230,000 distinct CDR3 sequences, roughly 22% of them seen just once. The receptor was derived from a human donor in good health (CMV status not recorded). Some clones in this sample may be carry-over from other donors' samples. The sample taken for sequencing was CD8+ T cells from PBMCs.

CDR3 DNA: TGTGCCAGCAGCTTTGGTACGGGAGATACGCAGTATTTT. Amino acids: CASSFGTGDTQYF. V is TRBV7-7 and J is TRBJ2-3, with D unclear. Trimming cost V 3 bases and J 5 bases, with 9 bases left between them. CDR3 length: 13 residues. Per germline, CDR1 SSHAT and CDR2 FNYEAQ (reference sequence).